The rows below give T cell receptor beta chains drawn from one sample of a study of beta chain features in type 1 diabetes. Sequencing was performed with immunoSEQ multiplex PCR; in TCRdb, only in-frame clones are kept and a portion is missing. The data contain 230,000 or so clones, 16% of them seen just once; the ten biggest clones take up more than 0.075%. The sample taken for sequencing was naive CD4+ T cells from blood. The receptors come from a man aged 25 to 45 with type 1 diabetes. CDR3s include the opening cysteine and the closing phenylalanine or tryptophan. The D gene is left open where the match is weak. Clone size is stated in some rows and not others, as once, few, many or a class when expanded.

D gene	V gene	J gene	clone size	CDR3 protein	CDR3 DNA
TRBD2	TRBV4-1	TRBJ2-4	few	CASSQGTLAGIGKNIQYF	TGCGCCAGCAGCCAAGGGACTTTAGCGGGCATAGGCAAAAACATTCAGTACTTC
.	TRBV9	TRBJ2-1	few	CASSVSVDSSYNEQFF	TGTGCCAGCAGCGTTAGTGTGGATAGCTCCTACAATGAGCAGTTCTTC
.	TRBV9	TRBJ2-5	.	CASSVASQETQYF	TGTGCCAGCAGCGTAGCCAGCCAAGAGACCCAGTACTTC
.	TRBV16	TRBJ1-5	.	CASSQFVVPQHF	TGTGCCAGCAGCCAATTTGTTGTGCCCCAGCATTTT
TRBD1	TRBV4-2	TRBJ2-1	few	CASSRLLQGAGNEQFF	TGTGCCAGCAGCCGCCTACTCCAGGGGGCGGGTAATGAGCAGTTCTTC
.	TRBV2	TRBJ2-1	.	CASSRGPNNEQFF	TGTGCCAGCAGTCGTGGACCAAACAATGAGCAGTTCTTC
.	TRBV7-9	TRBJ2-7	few	CASSSQSDEQYF	TGTGCCAGCAGCTCCCAGTCGGACGAGCAGTACTTC
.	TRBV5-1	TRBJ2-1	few	CASSLSRDISYNEQFF	TGCGCCAGCAGCTTGTCCCGGGACATCTCCTACAATGAGCAGTTCTTC
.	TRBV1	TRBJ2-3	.	CTSELPCATDTQYF	TGCACCAGCGAACTACCCTGTGCCACAGATACGCAGTATTTT
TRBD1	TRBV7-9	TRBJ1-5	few	CASSLGGTGAEPQHF	TGTGCCAGCAGCTTAGGCGGGACAGGGGCTGAGCCCCAGCATTTT
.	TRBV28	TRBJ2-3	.	CASNERGVTDTQYF	TGTGCCAGCAATGAGAGGGGAGTCACAGATACGCAGTATTTT
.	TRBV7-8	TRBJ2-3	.	CASSRTAGAQGTDTQYF	TGTGCCAGCAGCCGTACGGCAGGGGCCCAGGGCACAGATACGCAGTATTTT
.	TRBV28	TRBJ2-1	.	CASRDGGLYNEQFF	TGTGCCAGCCGAGATGGGGGGCTCTACAATGAGCAGTTCTTC
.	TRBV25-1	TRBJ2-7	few	CASSDNRGLWVEQYF	TGTGCCAGCAGTGACAACAGGGGACTCTGGGTGGAGCAGTACTTC
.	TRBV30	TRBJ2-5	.	CAWSPVGETQYF	TGTGCCTGGAGTCCAGTAGGAGAGACCCAGTACTTC
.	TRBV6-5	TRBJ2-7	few	CASSYESISYEQYF	TGTGCCAGCAGTTACGAGTCGATCTCCTACGAGCAGTACTTC
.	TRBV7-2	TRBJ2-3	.	CASSWRQTTDTQYF	TGTGCCAGCAGCTGGAGGCAGACCACAGATACGCAGTATTTT
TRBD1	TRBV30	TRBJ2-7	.	CAYGTGGSNEQYF	TGTGCCTACGGGACAGGGGGCAGCAACGAGCAGTACTTC
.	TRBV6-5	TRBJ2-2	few	CASGEIRVTGELFF	TGTGCCAGCGGGGAGATCAGGGTCACCGGGGAGCTGTTTTTT
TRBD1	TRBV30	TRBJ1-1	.	CAWSVWLGQGNPEAFF	TGTGCCTGGAGTGTATGGTTAGGACAGGGTAACCCTGAAGCTTTCTTT
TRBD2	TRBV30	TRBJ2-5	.	CAWSVKVAGEETQYF	TGTGCCTGGAGTGTAAAGGTAGCGGGAGAGGAGACCCAGTACTTC
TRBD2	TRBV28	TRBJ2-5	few	CASTVWGGQETQYF	TGTGCCAGCACCGTTTGGGGGGGGCAAGAGACCCAGTACTTC
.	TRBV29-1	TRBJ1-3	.	CSVTGLSGNTIYF	TGCAGCGTAACAGGACTCTCTGGAAACACCATATATTTT
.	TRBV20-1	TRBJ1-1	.	CRAGSVAFF	TGCAGGGCTGGGTCCGTAGCTTTCTTT
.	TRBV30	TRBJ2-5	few	CAWREGRTQYF	TGTGCCTGGAGGGAAGGGCGGACCCAGTACTTC
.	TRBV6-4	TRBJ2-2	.	CASSAGRANTGELFF	TGTGCCAGCTCCGCGGGGAGAGCGAACACCGGGGAGCTGTTTTTT
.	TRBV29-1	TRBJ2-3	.	CSVVSGAIDTQYF	TGCAGCGTTGTTTCAGGGGCAATAGATACGCAGTATTTT
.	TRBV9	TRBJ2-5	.	CASSVSPGQETQYF	TGTGCCAGCAGCGTAAGTCCGGGTCAAGAGACCCAGTACTTC